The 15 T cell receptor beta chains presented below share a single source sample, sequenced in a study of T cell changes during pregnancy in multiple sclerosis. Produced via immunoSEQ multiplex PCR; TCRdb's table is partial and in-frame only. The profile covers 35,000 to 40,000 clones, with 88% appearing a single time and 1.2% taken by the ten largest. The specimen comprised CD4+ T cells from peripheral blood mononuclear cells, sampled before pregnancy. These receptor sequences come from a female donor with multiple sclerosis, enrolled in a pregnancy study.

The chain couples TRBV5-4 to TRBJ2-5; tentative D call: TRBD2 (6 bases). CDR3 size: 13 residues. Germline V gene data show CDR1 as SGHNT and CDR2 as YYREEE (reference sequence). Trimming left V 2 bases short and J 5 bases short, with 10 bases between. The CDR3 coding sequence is TGTGCCAGCAGCTTCGGGGGTTCCGAGACCCAGTACTTC. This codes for CASSFGGSETQYF.

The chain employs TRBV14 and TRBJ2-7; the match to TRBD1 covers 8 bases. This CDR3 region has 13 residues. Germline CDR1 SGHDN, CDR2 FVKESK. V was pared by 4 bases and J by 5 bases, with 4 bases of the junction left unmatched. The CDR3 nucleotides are TGTGCCAGCAGCCCCGACAGGGGCCACGAGCAGTACTTC. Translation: CASSPDRGHEQYF.

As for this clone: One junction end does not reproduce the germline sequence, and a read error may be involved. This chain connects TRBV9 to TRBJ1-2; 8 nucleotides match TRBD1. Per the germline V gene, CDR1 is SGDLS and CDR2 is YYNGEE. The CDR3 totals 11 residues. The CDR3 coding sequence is TGTGCCAGCAGCGACCGGACAGGGCTCGTCTTC. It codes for CASSDRTGLVF.

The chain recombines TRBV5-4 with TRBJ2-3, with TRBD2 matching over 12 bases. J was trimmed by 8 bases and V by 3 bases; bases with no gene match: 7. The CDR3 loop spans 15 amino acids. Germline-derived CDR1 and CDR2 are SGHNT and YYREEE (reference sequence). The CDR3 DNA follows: TGTGCCAGCAGCTACGGACTAGCGGGAAGGGGTACGCAGTATTTT. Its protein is CASSYGLAGRGTQYF.

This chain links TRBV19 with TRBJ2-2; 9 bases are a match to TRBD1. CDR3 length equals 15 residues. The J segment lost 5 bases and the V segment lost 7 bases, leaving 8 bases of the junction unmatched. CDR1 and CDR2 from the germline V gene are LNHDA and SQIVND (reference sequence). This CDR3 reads CASTRGTGWTGELFF. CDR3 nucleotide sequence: TGTGCCAGTACCCGAGGGACAGGGTGGACCGGGGAGCTGTTTTTT.

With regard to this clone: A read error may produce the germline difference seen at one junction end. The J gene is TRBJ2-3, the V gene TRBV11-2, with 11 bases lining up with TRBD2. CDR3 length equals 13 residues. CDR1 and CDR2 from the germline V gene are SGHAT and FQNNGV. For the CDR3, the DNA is TGTGCCAGCAGCTTAGACCCGGGACTAGCGGTGGATTTT. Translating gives CASSLDPGLAVDF.

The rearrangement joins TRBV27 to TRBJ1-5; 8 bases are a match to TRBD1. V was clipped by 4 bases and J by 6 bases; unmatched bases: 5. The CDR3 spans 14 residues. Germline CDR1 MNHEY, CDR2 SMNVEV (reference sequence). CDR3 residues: CASSWTQGAQPQHF. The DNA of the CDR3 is TGTGCCAGCAGTTGGACCCAGGGGGCTCAGCCCCAGCATTTT.

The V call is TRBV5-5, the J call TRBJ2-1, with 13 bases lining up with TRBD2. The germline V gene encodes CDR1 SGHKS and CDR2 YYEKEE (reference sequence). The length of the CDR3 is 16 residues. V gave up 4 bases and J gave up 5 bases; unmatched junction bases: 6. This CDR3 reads CASSRTSGSVHNEQFF. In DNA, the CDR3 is TGTGCCAGCAGCAGGACTAGCGGGAGTGTCCACAATGAGCAGTTCTTC.

CDR3: CAWSVVSGRAFKEQFF. CDR3 nucleotides: TGTGCCTGGAGTGTCGTCAGCGGGAGGGCTTTTAAGGAGCAGTTCTTC. The chain couples TRBV30 to TRBJ2-1; 10 bases line up with TRBD2. Losses at the gene ends were 0 bases for V and 10 bases for J; bases not matched to a gene: 12. The germline V gene encodes CDR1 GTSNPN and CDR2 SVGIG (reference sequence). There are 16 residues in the CDR3.

The CDR3 loop reads CASSDTGYEQYF. DNA of the CDR3: TGTGCCAGCAGTGATACCGGTTACGAGCAGTACTTC. V usage is TRBV2 and J usage is TRBJ2-7; D not resolved. The CDR3 contains 12 residues. V lost 3 bases and J lost 4, with 7 bases in between. Germline V gene sequence: CDR1 SNHLY, CDR2 FYNNEI. The complete variable domain, with remaining parts taken from reference TRBV2 and TRBJ2-7, reads EPEVTQTPSHQVTQMGQEVILRCVPISNHLYFYWYRQILGQKVEFLVSFYNNEISEKSEIFDDQFSVERPDGSNFTLKIRSTKLEDSAMYFCASSDTGYEQYFGPGTRLTVT.

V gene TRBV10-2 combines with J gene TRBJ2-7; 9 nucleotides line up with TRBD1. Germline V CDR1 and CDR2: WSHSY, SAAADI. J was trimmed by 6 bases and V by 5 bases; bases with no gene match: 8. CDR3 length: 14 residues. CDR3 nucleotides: TGCGCCAGCAGTCGAGGGACAGGGTCTTTCGAGCAGTACTTC. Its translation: CASSRGTGSFEQYF.

CDR3 in DNA: TGTGCCTGGAGTGTTGGCGGGAGGCCCTACAATGAGCAGTTCTTC. It codes for CAWSVGGRPYNEQFF. V is TRBV30 and J is TRBJ2-1, with 8 nucleotides matching TRBD2. Unmatched junction bases numbered 3, after V lost 0 bases and J lost 2 bases. Germline-derived CDR1 and CDR2 are GTSNPN and SVGIG (reference sequence). This CDR3 spans 15 amino acids. The full variable domain, with the rest looked up from reference TRBV30 and TRBJ2-1, is SQTIHQWPATLVQPVGSPLSLECTVEGTSNPNLYWYRQAAGRGLQLLFYSVGIGQISSEVPQNLSASRPQDRQFILSSKKLLLSDSGFYLCAWSVGGRPYNEQFFGPGTRLTVL.

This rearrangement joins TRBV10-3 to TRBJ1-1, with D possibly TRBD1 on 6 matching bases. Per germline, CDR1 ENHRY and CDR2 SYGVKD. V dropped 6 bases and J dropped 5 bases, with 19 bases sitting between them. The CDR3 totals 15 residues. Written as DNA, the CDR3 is TGTGCCATCAGCCCCCAGACAGGTACAGGAACTGAAGCTTTCTTT. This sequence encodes CAISPQTGTGTEAFF.

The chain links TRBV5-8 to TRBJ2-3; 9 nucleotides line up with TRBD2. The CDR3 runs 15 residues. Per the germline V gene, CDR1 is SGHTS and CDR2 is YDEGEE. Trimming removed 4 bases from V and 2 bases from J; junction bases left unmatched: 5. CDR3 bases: TGTGCCAGCAGCGGGACTAGCTTTTTCACAGATACGCAGTATTTT. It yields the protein CASSGTSFFTDTQYF.

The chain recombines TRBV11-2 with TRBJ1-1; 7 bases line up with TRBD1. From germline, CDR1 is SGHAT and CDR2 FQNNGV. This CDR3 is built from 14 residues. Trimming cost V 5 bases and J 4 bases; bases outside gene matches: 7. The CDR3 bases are TGTGCCAGCAGCCGCGGACAGGTTGTCACTGAAGCTTTCTTT. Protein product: CASSRGQVVTEAFF.